These 9 T cell receptor beta chains share one sample of origin, sequenced in a study of blood T cell repertoires in COVID-19. The repertoire was sequenced with immunoSEQ multiplex PCR; TCRdb's copy has only in-frame clones and lacks some. Of about 94,000 clones listed, about four fifths are singletons. The specimen sequenced was peripheral blood. The source of these receptors is a human donor in a cohort sampled during active COVID-19.

The chain carries TRBV15 and TRBJ2-1, with 7 bases matching TRBD2. The V segment lost 8 bases and the J segment 2 bases; nucleotides outside the gene matches: 3. Germline V gene data show CDR1 as LNHNV and CDR2 as YYDKDF (reference sequence). This CDR3 comprises 13 residues. The DNA of the CDR3 is TGTGCCACCCGGGACTATGCCTACAATGAGCAGTTCTTC. This codes for CATRDYAYNEQFF.

The V and J genes are TRBV2 and TRBJ1-2; tentative D call: TRBD1 (6 bases). This CDR3 contains 15 residues. Trimming left V 0 bases short and J 4 bases short, with 12 bases between. Germline V gene sequence: CDR1 SNHLY, CDR2 FYNNEI. This chain's CDR3 is CASSEAAGVLYGYTF. CDR3 sequence (DNA): TGTGCCAGCAGTGAAGCGGCAGGGGTTCTCTATGGCTACACCTTC. Full variable domain (outside the CDR3, taken from reference TRBV2 and TRBJ1-2): EPEVTQTPSHQVTQMGQEVILRCVPISNHLYFYWYRQILGQKVEFLVSFYNNEISEKSEIFDDQFSVERPDGSNFTLKIRSTKLEDSAMYFCASSEAAGVLYGYTFGSGTRLTVV.

To note about this clone: Different DNA sequences within this sample yield the same CDR3. The chain employs TRBV18 and TRBJ2-7; 7 bases agree with TRBD1. V trimming: 6 bases; J trimming: 2 bases; junction bases outside the gene matches: 7. CDR3 size: 14 residues. Germline V gene lookup returns CDR1 KGHSH and CDR2 LQKENI. The chain's CDR3 is CASSPGTGAYEQYF. Written as DNA, the CDR3 is TGTGCCAGCTCGCCCGGCACAGGGGCCTACGAGCAGTACTTC.

The chain links TRBV6-5 to TRBJ1-5; a possible D gene is TRBD1 (5 bases). V shed 5 bases and J shed 0 bases, with 11 bases lying between them. The CDR3 totals 15 residues. CDR1 MNHEY and CDR2 SVGAGI come from the germline V gene. The CDR3 is CASSPRVHSNQPQHF. CDR3 nucleotide sequence: TGTGCCAGCAGTCCCAGGGTACATAGCAATCAGCCCCAGCATTTT.

The rearrangement links TRBV7-9 to TRBJ1-6; the match to TRBD1 covers 8 bases. Germline CDR1 is SEHNR and CDR2 is FQNEAQ (reference sequence). After removal of 5 bases from V and 7 bases from J, the junction contained 13 bases not matched to a gene. The CDR3 runs 17 residues. The DNA for the CDR3 is TGTGCCAGCAGCAAAACGCCAACCGGGACAGGAAATTCACCCCTCCACTTT. This translates into CASSKTPTGTGNSPLHF.

The chain is built from TRBV5-1 and TRBJ2-3; tentatively, D is TRBD2 (6 bases). Trimming stripped 3 bases from V and 9 bases from J, with 14 bases between. Germline V gives CDR1 SGHRS, CDR2 YFSETQ. The CDR3 runs 13 residues. CDR3 loop: CASSWDIAETQYF. In DNA, the CDR3 is TGCGCCAGCAGCTGGGATATAGCGGAAACGCAGTATTTT.

The J gene is TRBJ1-3, the V gene TRBV7-2; D is unclear. The germline gives CDR1 SGHTA, CDR2 FQGNSA. The V gene lost 7 bases and the J gene lost 0 bases, with 7 bases spanning the gap. CDR3 size: 13 residues. In DNA, the CDR3 is TGTGCCAGCAACAAATTCTCTGGAAACACCATATATTTT. It encodes CASNKFSGNTIYF.

This rearrangement joins TRBV7-9 to TRBJ1-2; 8 bases are shared with TRBD1. After removal of 5 bases from V and 1 base from J, the junction contained 6 bases not matched to a gene. Germline V CDR1 and CDR2: SEHNR, FQNEAQ (reference sequence). The CDR3 length is 15 residues. The CDR3 is CASSLSGQGNYGYTF. The CDR3 coding sequence is TGTGCCAGCAGCCTTTCTGGACAGGGTAACTATGGCTACACCTTC.

The V and J genes are TRBV27 and TRBJ1-6, with 8 positions matching TRBD1. The CDR3 loop spans 17 amino acids. Germline CDR1 MNHEY, CDR2 SMNVEV (reference sequence). The junction had 16 bases not matched to a gene; V was cut back by 8 bases and J by 7 bases. DNA for the CDR3: TGTGCCAGCGGTCGGACAGGGTGTTGGCATGGGAATTCACCCCTCCACTTT. It is translated as CASGRTGCWHGNSPLHF.